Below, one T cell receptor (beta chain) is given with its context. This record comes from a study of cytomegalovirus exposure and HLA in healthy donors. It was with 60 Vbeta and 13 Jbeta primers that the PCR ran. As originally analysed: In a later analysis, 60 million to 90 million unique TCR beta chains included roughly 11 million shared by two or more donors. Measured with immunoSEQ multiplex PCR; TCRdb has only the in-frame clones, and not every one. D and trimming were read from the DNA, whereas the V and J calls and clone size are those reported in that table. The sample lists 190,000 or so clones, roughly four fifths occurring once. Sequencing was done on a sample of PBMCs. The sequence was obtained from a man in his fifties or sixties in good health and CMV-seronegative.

The chain's CDR3 is CASSVGGGLSYNEQFF. CDR3 DNA sequence: TGTGCCAGCAGCGTAGGAGGGGGCCTCTCCTACAATGAGCAGTTCTTC. The gene calls are TRBV9 and TRBJ2-1; TRBD1 agrees at 7 bases. V lost 0 bases and J lost 0; bases outside the gene matches: 3. Germline lookup yields CDR1 SGDLS and CDR2 YYNGEE. The CDR3 extends over 16 amino acids.